This entry concerns a single T cell receptor beta chain. The protocol was immunoSEQ multiplex PCR, while the TCRdb copy is restricted to in-frame clones and leaves out a portion. The table lists hundreds of thousands of clones, around 87% of them singletons. Per the germline V gene, CDR1 is SGDLS and CDR2 is YYNGEE. The CDR3 has 18 amino acids. The trim removed 3 bases at V and 4 bases at J, leaving 14 bases unmatched. This specimen comes from a study of blood T cell repertoires in COVID-19. At the level of the study: T cells, B-cell-depleted T cells, or PBMCs supplied cDNA or gDNA.

The sequence was collected from a middle-aged woman who had recovered from COVID-19. The gene calls are TRBV9 and TRBJ2-1, with 9 bases aligning to TRBD1. Source material: peripheral blood. As DNA, the CDR3 is TGTGCCAGCAGCGGAGGGGACTTAAGAGACAGGGGGTACAATGAGCAGTTCTTC. It encodes CASSGGDLRDRGYNEQFF. Full variable domain (remainder filled in from reference TRBV9 and TRBJ2-1): DSGVTQTPKHLITATGQRVTLRCSPRSGDLSVYWYQQSLDQGLQFLIQYYNGEERAKGNILERFSAQQFPDLHSELNLSSLELGDSALYFCASSGGDLRDRGYNEQFFGPGTRLTVL.